This record concerns one T cell receptor beta chain sequence. Both 60 Vbeta primers and 13 Jbeta primers went into the PCR. Measured with immunoSEQ multiplex PCR; TCRdb has only the in-frame clones, and not every one. The table lists 95,000 to 150,000 clones, approximately 80% of them singletons. This entry comes from a study of cytomegalovirus exposure and HLA in healthy donors. This CDR3 comprises 16 residues. V lost 3 bases, J lost 0 bases, and 1 base stayed unmatched. Germline CDR1 is KGHSH and CDR2 is LQKENI. The sample consisted of PBMCs. The receptor was derived from a man in his fifties in good health and CMV-seronegative. The chain couples TRBV18 to TRBJ2-6; 8 nucleotides line up with TRBD1. The CDR3 spells CASSPTGGSGANVLTF. Here the CDR3 DNA reads TGTGCCAGCTCACCTACAGGGGGCTCTGGGGCCAACGTCCTGACTTTC.